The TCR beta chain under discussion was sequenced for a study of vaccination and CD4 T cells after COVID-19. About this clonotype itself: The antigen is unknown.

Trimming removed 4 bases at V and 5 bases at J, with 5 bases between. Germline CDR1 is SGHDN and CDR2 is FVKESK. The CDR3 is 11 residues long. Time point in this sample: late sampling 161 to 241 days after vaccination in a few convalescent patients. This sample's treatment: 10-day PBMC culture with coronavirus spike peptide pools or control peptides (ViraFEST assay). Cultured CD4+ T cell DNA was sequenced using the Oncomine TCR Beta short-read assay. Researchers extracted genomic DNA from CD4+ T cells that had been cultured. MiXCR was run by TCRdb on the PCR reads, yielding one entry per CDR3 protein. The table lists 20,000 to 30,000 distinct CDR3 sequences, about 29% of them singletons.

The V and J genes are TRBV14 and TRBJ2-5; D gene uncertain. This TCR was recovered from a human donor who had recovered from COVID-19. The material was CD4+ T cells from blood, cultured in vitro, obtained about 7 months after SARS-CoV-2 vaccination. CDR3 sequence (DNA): TGTGCCAGCAGCCTACAGGAGACCCAGTACTTC. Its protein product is CASSLQETQYF.